These 17 T cell receptor beta chains were all obtained from the same sample, sequenced in a study of T cell responses to AZD1222 COVID-19 vaccine. The repertoire was sequenced with immunoSEQ multiplex PCR; TCRdb's copy has only in-frame clones and lacks some. The sample carries about 140,000 clones, about nine tenths recorded once. The sample here was peripheral blood, taken 28 days after the second AZD1222 dose. The receptor source for this set is an adult who received the AZD1222 COVID-19 vaccine.

V and J are TRBV10-3 and TRBJ2-5; TRBD2 matches at 8 bases. V lost 2 bases and J lost 4; bases outside the gene matches: 6. This CDR3 spans 15 amino acids. Germline lookup yields CDR1 ENHRY and CDR2 SYGVKD. CDR3: CAISEQMTSAETQYF. Here the CDR3 DNA reads TGTGCCATCAGTGAGCAGATGACTAGCGCAGAGACCCAGTACTTC.

This clone was detected once. The rearrangement links TRBV6-2 or TRBV6-3 to TRBJ2-7, with TRBD2 matching 12 bases. The CDR3 loop spans 18 amino acids. Trimming cost V 0 bases and J 6 bases; bases outside gene matches: 12. Germline CDR1 reads MNHEY; CDR2 reads SVGEGT. As DNA, the CDR3 is TGTGCCAGCAGTTACTCGATTGCTCGGACTAGCGGGGCGGGCGAGCAGTACTTC. Its translation: CASSYSIARTSGAGEQYF.

J is TRBJ1-2 and V is TRBV5-1; 12 bases map to TRBD1. The CDR3 has 14 amino acids. V lost 3 bases and J lost 8; bases outside the gene matches: 5. CDR1 is SGHRS, CDR2 YFSETQ, per germline. The CDR3 reads CASSSGQGARGYTF. DNA for the CDR3: TGCGCCAGCAGCTCGGGACAGGGGGCGCGAGGCTACACCTTC.

The chain carries TRBV30 and TRBJ1-2; 9 bases are shared with TRBD1. CDR1 GTSNPN and CDR2 SVGIG come from the germline V gene (reference sequence). The trim removed 3 bases at V and 8 bases at J, leaving 10 bases unmatched. This CDR3 contains 14 residues. Here the CDR3 reads CAWRGPGTGSGYTF. The CDR3 DNA reads TGTGCCTGGAGGGGTCCCGGGACAGGGAGCGGCTACACCTTC.

The chain has TRBV5-1 and TRBJ1-4; 8 nucleotides agree with TRBD1. CDR3 length: 14 residues. The ends lost 5 bases at V and 5 bases at J; junction bases unmatched: 5. Germline loops: CDR1 SGHRS, CDR2 YFSETQ. The CDR3 DNA follows: TGCGCCAGCAGTACCACAGGGGGGAATGAAAAACTGTTTTTT. Translation: CASSTTGGNEKLFF.

The CDR3 DNA follows: TGTGCCAGTAGTATAAACTCCGGGACAACTCAGCCCCAGCATTTT. Residues: CASSINSGTTQPQHF. This rearrangement joins TRBV19 to TRBJ1-5; a weak D match, TRBD1 (6 bases). The CDR3 has 15 amino acids. Trimming removed 2 bases at V and 6 bases at J, with 14 bases between. Germline values: CDR1 LNHDA, CDR2 SQIVND (reference sequence).

The chain couples TRBV11-2 to TRBJ2-5; D is possibly TRBD1 or TRBD2 (5 bases each). CDR1 and CDR2 from the germline V gene are SGHAT and FQNNGV. This CDR3 contains 14 residues. Trimming removed 5 bases from V and 1 base from J, with 11 bases in between. The CDR3 loop reads CASSQGRLQETQYF. The DNA of the CDR3 is TGTGCCAGCAGCCAGGGACGCCTCCAAGAGACCCAGTACTTC.

The chain carries TRBV27 and TRBJ2-2; D is undetermined. The CDR3 contains 16 residues. Germline assignment: CDR1 MNHEY and CDR2 SMNVEV (reference sequence). The V end was cut by 3 bases, the J end by 1 base, with 12 bases between. CDR3 loop: CASSLPWRLNTGELFF. DNA of the CDR3: TGTGCCAGCAGTTTGCCGTGGCGGCTGAACACCGGGGAGCTGTTTTTT.

J is TRBJ1-1 and V is TRBV4-3; weak D call: TRBD1 (6 bases). Germline V gene sequence: CDR1 LGHNA, CDR2 YSLEER. The germline V and J ends were trimmed by 5 bases and 0 bases, with 16 bases remaining between them. The CDR3 covers 16 residues. CDR3 sequence reads: CASSVGGPPLNTEAFF. DNA for the CDR3: TGCGCCAGCAGCGTAGGGGGACCCCCCCTGAACACTGAAGCTTTCTTT.

The CDR3 is CAISEGGNTEAFF. The CDR3 DNA is TGTGCCATCAGTGAGGGGGGGAACACTGAAGCTTTCTTT. The gene calls are TRBV10-3 and TRBJ1-1; D may be TRBD1 (5 bases). V was shortened by 2 bases and J by 1 base, with 5 bases between the two germline ends. Germline V gene lookup returns CDR1 ENHRY and CDR2 SYGVKD. This CDR3 has 13 residues.

The V and J genes are TRBV7-2 and TRBJ2-1, with D possibly being TRBD2 (5 bases). The length of the CDR3 is 13 residues. Germline loops: CDR1 SGHTA, CDR2 FQGNSA. Trimming stripped 6 bases from V and 4 bases from J, with 10 bases between. CDR3 protein: CASSPGNYNEQFF. CDR3 sequence (DNA): TGTGCCAGCAGTCCGGGAAATTACAATGAGCAGTTCTTC.

V is TRBV28 and J is TRBJ1-1; maybe TRBD1 (5 bases). V was cut by 5 bases and J by 0 bases, with 16 bases left in between. The CDR3 has 16 amino acids. The germline V gene encodes CDR1 MDHEN and CDR2 SYDVKM. The chain's CDR3 is CASSPLKQEVNTEAFF. The CDR3 nucleotides are TGTGCCAGCAGTCCCCTAAAACAGGAGGTGAACACTGAAGCTTTCTTT.

This rearrangement joins TRBV30 to TRBJ1-1; maybe TRBD1 (5 bases). Trimming removed 0 bases from V and 5 bases from J, with 10 bases in between. The V gene's germline CDR1 is GTSNPN and CDR2 SVGIG (reference sequence). CDR3 length: 13 residues. The CDR3, as DNA: TGTGCCTGGAGTGTACAGGAGAGGACTGAAGCTTTCTTT. This sequence encodes CAWSVQERTEAFF.

The V gene is TRBV18, the J gene TRBJ1-5, with D maybe TRBD1 (5 bases). CDR3 length: 14 residues. Trimming shortened V by 4 bases and J by 0 bases, and 7 bases separated the two germline ends. The germline gives CDR1 KGHSH, CDR2 LQKENI. Here the CDR3 reads CASSRDFSNQPQHF. The DNA of the CDR3 is TGTGCCAGCTCACGGGACTTTAGCAATCAGCCCCAGCATTTT.

The chain uses TRBV18 and TRBJ1-1, with a possible D match to TRBD1 (5 bases). CDR1 KGHSH and CDR2 LQKENI come from the germline V gene. The CDR3 has 15 amino acids. Trimming pared 2 bases from V and 0 bases from J, leaving 10 bases between. The CDR3 bases are TGTGCCAGCTCACCAAGGAGGGGCCTGAACACTGAAGCTTTCTTT. It codes for CASSPRRGLNTEAFF.

The V call is TRBV9, the J call TRBJ2-2; no reliable D call. The CDR3 has 15 residues. Germline V gene lookup returns CDR1 SGDLS and CDR2 YYNGEE. V dropped 4 bases and J dropped 8 bases, with 18 bases sitting between them. CDR3 residues: CASSPQGPLEGELFF. The CDR3 DNA is TGTGCCAGCAGCCCCCAAGGCCCGCTGGAGGGGGAGCTGTTTTTT.

The rearrangement links TRBV5-6 to TRBJ2-7; D ambiguous. CDR1 and CDR2 from the germline V gene are SGHDT and YYEEEE. The ends were cut back, 1 base at V and 2 bases at J, with 16 bases in the middle. The CDR3 totals 16 residues. The CDR3 coding sequence is TGTGCCAGCAGCTTGATCGGTGGATGGGCGGCCTACGAGCAGTACTTC. Encoded protein: CASSLIGGWAAYEQYF.